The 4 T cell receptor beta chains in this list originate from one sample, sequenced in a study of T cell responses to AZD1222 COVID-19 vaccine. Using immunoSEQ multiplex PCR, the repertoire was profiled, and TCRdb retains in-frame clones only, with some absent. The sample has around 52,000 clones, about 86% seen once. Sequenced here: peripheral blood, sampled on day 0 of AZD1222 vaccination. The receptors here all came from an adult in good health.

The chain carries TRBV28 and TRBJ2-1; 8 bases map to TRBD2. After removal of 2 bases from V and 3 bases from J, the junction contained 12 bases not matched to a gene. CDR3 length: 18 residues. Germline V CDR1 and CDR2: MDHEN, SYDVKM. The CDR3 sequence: CASSLVSGPGGNYNEQFF. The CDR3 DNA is TGTGCCAGCAGTTTAGTATCTGGTCCGGGAGGGAACTACAATGAGCAGTTCTTC.

The CDR3 protein is CATGQTPDSGNTIYF. The CDR3 nucleotides are TGTGCCACAGGACAGACCCCCGACTCTGGAAACACCATATATTTT. V gene TRBV6-5 combines with J gene TRBJ1-3; TRBD1 is a possible D gene (6 bases). V was pared by 10 bases and J by 0 bases, with 16 bases between. This CDR3 contains 15 residues. The V gene's germline CDR1 is MNHEY and CDR2 SVGAGI.

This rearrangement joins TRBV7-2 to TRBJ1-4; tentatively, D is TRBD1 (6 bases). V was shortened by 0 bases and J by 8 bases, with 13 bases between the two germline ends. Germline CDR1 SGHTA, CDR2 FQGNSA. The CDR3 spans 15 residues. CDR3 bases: TGTGCCAGCAGCTTAGCCGGGGGCTTGGAAGAAAAACTGTTTTTT. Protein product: CASSLAGGLEEKLFF.

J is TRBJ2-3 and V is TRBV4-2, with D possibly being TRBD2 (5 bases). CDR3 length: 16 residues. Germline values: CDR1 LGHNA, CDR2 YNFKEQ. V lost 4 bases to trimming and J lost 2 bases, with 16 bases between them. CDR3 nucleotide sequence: TGTGCCAGCAGCCCAGTCGCCCAGCGGAACACAGATACGCAGTATTTT. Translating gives CASSPVAQRNTDTQYF.